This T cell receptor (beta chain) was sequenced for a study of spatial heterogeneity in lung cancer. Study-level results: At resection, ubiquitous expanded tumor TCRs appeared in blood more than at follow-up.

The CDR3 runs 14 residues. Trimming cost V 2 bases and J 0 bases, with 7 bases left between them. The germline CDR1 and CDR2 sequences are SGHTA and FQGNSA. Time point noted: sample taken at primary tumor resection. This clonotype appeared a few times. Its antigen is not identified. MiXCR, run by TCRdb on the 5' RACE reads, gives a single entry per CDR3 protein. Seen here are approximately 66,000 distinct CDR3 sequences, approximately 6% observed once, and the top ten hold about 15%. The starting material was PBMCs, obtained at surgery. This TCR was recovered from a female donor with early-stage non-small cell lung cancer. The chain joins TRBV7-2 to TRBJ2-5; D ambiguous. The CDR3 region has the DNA TGTGCCAGCAGCTTACAAGGCAACCAAGAGACCCAGTACTTC. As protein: CASSLQGNQETQYF.